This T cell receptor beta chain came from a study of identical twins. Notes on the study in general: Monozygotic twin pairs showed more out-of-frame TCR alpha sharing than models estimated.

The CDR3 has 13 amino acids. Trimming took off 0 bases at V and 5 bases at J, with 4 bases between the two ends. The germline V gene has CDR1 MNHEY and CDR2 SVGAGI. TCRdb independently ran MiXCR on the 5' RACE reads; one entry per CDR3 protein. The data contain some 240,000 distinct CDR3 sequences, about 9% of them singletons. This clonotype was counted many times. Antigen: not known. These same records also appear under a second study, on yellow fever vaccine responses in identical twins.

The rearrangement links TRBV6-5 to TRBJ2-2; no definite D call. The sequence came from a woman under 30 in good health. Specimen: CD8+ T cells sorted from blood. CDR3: CASSYSSTGELFF. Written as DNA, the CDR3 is TGTGCCAGCAGTTACTCGTCTACCGGGGAGCTGTTTTTT.